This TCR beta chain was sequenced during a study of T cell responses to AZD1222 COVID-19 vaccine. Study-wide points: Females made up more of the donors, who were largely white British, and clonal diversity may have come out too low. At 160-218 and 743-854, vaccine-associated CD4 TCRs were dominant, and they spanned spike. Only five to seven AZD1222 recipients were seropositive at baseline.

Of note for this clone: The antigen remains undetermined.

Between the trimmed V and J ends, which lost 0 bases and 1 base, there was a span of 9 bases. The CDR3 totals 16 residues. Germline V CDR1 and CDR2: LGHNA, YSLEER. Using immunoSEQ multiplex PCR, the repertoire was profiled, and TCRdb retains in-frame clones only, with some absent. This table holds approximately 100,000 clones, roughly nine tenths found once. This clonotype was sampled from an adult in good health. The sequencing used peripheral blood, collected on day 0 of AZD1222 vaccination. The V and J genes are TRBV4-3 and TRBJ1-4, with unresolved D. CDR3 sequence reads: CASSQESAGTNEKLFF. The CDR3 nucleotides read TGCGCCAGCAGCCAAGAATCGGCAGGAACTAATGAAAAACTGTTTTTT.